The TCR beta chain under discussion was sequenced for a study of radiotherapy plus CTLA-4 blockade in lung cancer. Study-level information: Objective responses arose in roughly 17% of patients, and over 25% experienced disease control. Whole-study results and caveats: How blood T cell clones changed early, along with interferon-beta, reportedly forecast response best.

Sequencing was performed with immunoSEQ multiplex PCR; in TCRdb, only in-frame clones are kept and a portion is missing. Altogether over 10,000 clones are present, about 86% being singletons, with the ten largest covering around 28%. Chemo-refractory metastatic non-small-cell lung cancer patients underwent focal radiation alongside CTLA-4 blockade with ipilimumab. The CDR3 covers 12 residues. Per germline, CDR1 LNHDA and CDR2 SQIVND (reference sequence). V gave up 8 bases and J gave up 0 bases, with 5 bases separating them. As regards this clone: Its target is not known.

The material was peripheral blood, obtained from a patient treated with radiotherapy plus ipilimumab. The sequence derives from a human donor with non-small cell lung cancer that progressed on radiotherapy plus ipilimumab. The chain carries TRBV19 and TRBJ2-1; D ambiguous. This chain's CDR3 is CASPYSYNEQFF. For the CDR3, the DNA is TGTGCCAGTCCTTACTCCTACAATGAGCAGTTCTTC.